This entry describes one T cell receptor (beta chain). The antigen is undetermined. The sample originates from a study of T cells after posttransplantation cyclophosphamide. Clones were sequenced by immunoSEQ multiplex PCR, and TCRdb holds only the in-frame ones, with some missing. The table records around 31,000 clones, around nine tenths of them present only once. Study-level results: TRB clonality was highly associated with recipient CMV seropositivity and reactivation. Blood and skin or GI T cell repertoires showed limited TRB overlap. Donor CD8+ memory clones often dominated recipient blood repertoires at later times.

The naive gate required viable CD3+CD4+ or CD3+CD8+ cells with CCR7+CD45RA+CD45RO-CD95-CD27+CD28+ phenotype. The related graft donor's blood sample was taken on the day of bone marrow donation. Sequences were obtained from naive CD4+ T cells sorted from blood. The TCR comes from a man younger than 45 in good health and a related stem cell transplant donor.

The CDR3 here is CASSMGQGRLQETQYF. Written as DNA, the CDR3 is TGTGCCAGCAGCATGGGACAGGGGCGATTACAAGAGACCCAGTACTTC. This sequence joins TRBV7-9 and TRBJ2-5, with 10 positions matching TRBD1. The V and J ends lost 5 bases and 2 bases, in that order; junction bases with no gene match: 8. Germline loops: CDR1 SEHNR, CDR2 FQNEAQ (reference sequence). The CDR3 covers 16 residues.